This T cell receptor (beta chain) was sequenced in a study of regulatory T cells in long-lasting Graves disease. Notes on the study in general: When disease was persistent, TRBV28, TRBJ1-2 and TRBJ2-5 were the favored segments. Sample size, which was small, may have reduced accuracy.

Time point meaning: newly diagnosed GD, antithyroid drugs for less than 3 months. From PBMCs, RNA was extracted and then used to make the TCR library. Trimming took 7 bases from V and 6 from J, leaving 16 bases between them. The CDR3 runs to 13 residues. CDR1 MNHNS and CDR2 SASEGT come from the germline V gene. This clonotype was counted ten times or more. Its antigen is undetermined. The TCR beta library used iRepertoire HTBI primers with Arm-PCR amplification of CDR3. From the multiplex PCR reads, TCRdb called clonotypes with MiXCR, one entry per CDR3 protein. The data hold about 620,000 distinct CDR3 sequences, with roughly 15% observed a single time. This same sample was also part of a study on T cells in Graves' hyperthyroidism and ophthalmopathy. That work states: Absence of ophthalmopathy progression within 18 months defined stable Graves' hyperthyroidism. Among the patients, aged 18 to 65, hyperthyroidism was newly diagnosed and had lasted under 2 months.

This clonotype originated in a woman in her 30s with Graves disease. This chain joins TRBV6-1 and TRBJ2-7; unclear D gene. The sample in question was peripheral blood mononuclear cells (PBMCs), obtained at new diagnosis, from a patient treated with antithyroid drugs. The CDR3 coding sequence is TGTGCCAGCACTGTCGTGCCTGGAGCCGAGCAGTACTTC. Amino acid sequence: CASTVVPGAEQYF.